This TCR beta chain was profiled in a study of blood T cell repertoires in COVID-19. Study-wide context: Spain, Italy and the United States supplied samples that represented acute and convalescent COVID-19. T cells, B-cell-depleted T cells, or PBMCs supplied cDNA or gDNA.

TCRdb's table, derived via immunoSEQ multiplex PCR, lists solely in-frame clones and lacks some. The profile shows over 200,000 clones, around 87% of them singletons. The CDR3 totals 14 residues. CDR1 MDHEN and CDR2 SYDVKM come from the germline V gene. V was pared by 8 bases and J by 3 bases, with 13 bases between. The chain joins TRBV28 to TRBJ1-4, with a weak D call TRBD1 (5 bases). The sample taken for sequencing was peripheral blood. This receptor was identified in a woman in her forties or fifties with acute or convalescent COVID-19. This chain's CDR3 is CASLFTGPNEKLFF. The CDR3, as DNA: TGTGCCAGCCTGTTTACAGGCCCTAATGAAAAACTGTTTTTT.